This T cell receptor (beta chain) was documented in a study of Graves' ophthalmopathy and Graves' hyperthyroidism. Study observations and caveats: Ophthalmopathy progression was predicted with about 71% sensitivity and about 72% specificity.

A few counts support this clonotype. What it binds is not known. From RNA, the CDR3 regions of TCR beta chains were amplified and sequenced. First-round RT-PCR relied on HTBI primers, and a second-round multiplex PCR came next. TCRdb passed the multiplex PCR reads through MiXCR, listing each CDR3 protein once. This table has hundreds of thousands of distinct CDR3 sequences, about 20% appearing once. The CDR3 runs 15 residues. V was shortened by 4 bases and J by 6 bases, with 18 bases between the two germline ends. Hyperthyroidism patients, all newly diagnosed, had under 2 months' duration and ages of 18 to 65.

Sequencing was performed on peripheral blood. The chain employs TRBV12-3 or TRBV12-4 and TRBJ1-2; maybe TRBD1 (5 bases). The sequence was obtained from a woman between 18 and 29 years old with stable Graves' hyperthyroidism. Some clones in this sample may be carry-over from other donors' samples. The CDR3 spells CASSSDGGFEHGYTF. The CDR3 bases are TGTGCCAGCAGTTCTGACGGGGGTTTTGAGCATGGCTACACCTTC.